A single sample is the source of the 13 T cell receptor beta chains below, sequenced in a study of T cells in Graves' hyperthyroidism and ophthalmopathy. Researchers amplified the TCR beta CDR3 regions from RNA transcripts. HTBI primers were used for first-round RT-PCR of the TCR CDR3. TCRdb reprocessed the multiplex PCR reads via MiXCR and lists one record per CDR3 protein. The sample carries 500,000 to 600,000 distinct CDR3 sequences, 16% recorded once. The sample consisted of blood. The origin of the receptors is a woman younger than 35 with Graves' hyperthyroidism.

J is TRBJ2-5 and V is TRBV5-1; no firm D call. V gave up 2 bases and J gave up 5 bases, with 10 bases separating them. The V gene's germline CDR1 is SGHRS and CDR2 YFSETQ. CDR3 size: 13 residues. The DNA of the CDR3 is TGCGCCAGCAGCTTTGGGGTTTCGGAGACCCAGTACTTC. The encoded protein is CASSFGVSETQYF.

The chain couples TRBV7-2 to TRBJ1-2; perhaps TRBD1 as D (5 bases). Between the trimmed V and J ends, which lost 5 bases and 1 base, there was a span of 17 bases. CDR3 length equals 16 residues. Per germline, CDR1 SGHTA and CDR2 FQGNSA. The DNA for the CDR3 is TGTGCCAGCAGCCCCGCGGGACTTCCCCTTAACTATGGCTACACCTTC. This translates into CASSPAGLPLNYGYTF.

This clonotype appeared many times. The chain has TRBV28 and TRBJ2-7; possibly TRBD1 for D (5 bases). The germline V and J ends were trimmed by 6 bases and 1 base, with 19 bases remaining between them. This CDR3 contains 16 residues. CDR1 and CDR2 (germline): MDHEN, SYDVKM. The CDR3 protein is CASSPVGQRPSYEQYF. The CDR3 DNA sequence: TGTGCCAGCAGCCCTGTGGGGCAGCGTCCTTCCTACGAGCAGTACTTC.

The CDR3 DNA reads TGTGCCAGCAGTGAAGGTGAGCGAACCTACGAGCAGTACTTC. Protein product: CASSEGERTYEQYF. V usage is TRBV6-1 and J usage is TRBJ2-7; unclear D gene. The CDR3 length is 14 residues. The germline V gene encodes CDR1 MNHNS and CDR2 SASEGT. Trimming stripped 1 base from V and 2 bases from J, with 9 bases between.

This clonotype was seen only a few times. This chain connects TRBV19 to TRBJ2-7; D is unclear. The CDR3 totals 13 residues. V was clipped by 4 bases and J by 2 bases, with 9 bases between them. CDR1 is LNHDA, CDR2 SQIVND, per germline (reference sequence). The CDR3 sequence is CASSSLWTYEQYF. CDR3 coding DNA: TGTGCCAGTAGTAGCCTTTGGACCTACGAGCAGTACTTC. The whole variable domain, filled in from reference TRBV19 and TRBJ2-7, reads DGGITQSPKYLFRKEGQNVTLSCEQNLNHDAMYWYRQDPGQGLRLIYYSQIVNDFQKGDIAEGYSVSREKKESFPLTVTSAQKNPTAFYLCASSSLWTYEQYFGPGTRLTVT.

This clonotype was counted ten times or more. The V call is TRBV7-8, the J call TRBJ2-7, with D perhaps TRBD1 (6 bases). This CDR3 has 15 residues. The ends were cut back, 1 base at V and 4 bases at J, with 14 bases in the middle. Looked up from germline, CDR1 is SGHVS and CDR2 is FQNEAQ. In DNA form, the CDR3 reads TGTGCCAGCAGCTTAGACAGGGAAACGTCGTACGAGCAGTACTTC. Its protein is CASSLDRETSYEQYF. Drawing the rest from reference TRBV7-8 and TRBJ2-7, the complete variable domain is GAGVSQSPRYKVAKRGQDVALRCDPISGHVSLFWYQQALGQGPEFLTYFQNEAQLDKSGLPSDRFFAERPEGSVSTLKIQRTQQEDSAVYLCASSLDRETSYEQYFGPGTRLTVT.

The chain links TRBV7-2 to TRBJ1-5; D might be TRBD1 (5 bases). Trimming pared 2 bases from V and 5 bases from J, leaving 13 bases between. The length of the CDR3 is 15 residues. Germline V CDR1 and CDR2: SGHTA, FQGNSA. The CDR3 coding sequence is TGTGCCAGCAGCTTATCTTCACAGGTCGATCAGCCCCAGCATTTT. This codes for CASSLSSQVDQPQHF.

At least ten counts were recorded for this clonotype. The junction shows a germline mismatch at one end, possibly a read error. The chain joins TRBV4-3 to TRBJ1-1, with D perhaps matching TRBD1 (5 bases). Germline V gives CDR1 LGHNA, CDR2 YSLEER. This CDR3 region has 16 residues. CDR3 DNA: TGCGCCAGCAGCGAAGAGGTGGGACCGTCGAACACTGAAGCTTTCTTT. Its protein is CASSEEVGPSNTEAFF.

This clonotype showed up many times. The gene calls are TRBV12-3 or TRBV12-4 and TRBJ1-1; D possibly corresponds to TRBD1 (5 bases). The CDR3 is 12 amino acids. The V end was cut by 5 bases, the J end by 6 bases, with 10 bases between. CDR3 DNA sequence: TGTGCCAGCAGTATCGGGACGGCTGAAGCTTTCTTT. The encoded protein is CASSIGTAEAFF.

This clonotype showed up many times. The V call is TRBV24-1, the J call TRBJ2-3, with D uncertain. V was clipped by 0 bases and J by 4 bases, with 1 base between them. The germline gives CDR1 KGHDR, CDR2 SFDVKD. The CDR3 totals 12 residues. The CDR3 sequence is CATSDLADTQYF. The CDR3 coding sequence is TGTGCCACCAGTGATTTGGCAGATACGCAGTATTTT.

This clonotype showed up many times. The rearrangement joins TRBV12-3 or TRBV12-4 to TRBJ2-5, with TRBD2 matching 7 bases. CDR3 length: 17 amino acids. V lost 5 bases, J lost 1 base, and 13 bases stayed unmatched. The CDR3 spells CASSPLAGEVLQETQYF. The DNA for the CDR3 is TGTGCCAGCAGTCCTCTCGCGGGGGAGGTACTCCAAGAGACCCAGTACTTC.

This clonotype was counted a few times. The V and J genes are TRBV6-1 and TRBJ1-5; D remains ambiguous. This CDR3 is built from 13 residues. CDR1 and CDR2 from the germline V gene are MNHNS and SASEGT. V dropped 3 bases and J dropped 3 bases, with 6 bases sitting between them. The CDR3 DNA reads TGTGCCAGCAGTGACGGACTCAATCAGCCCCAGCATTTT. Its translation is CASSDGLNQPQHF.

This clonotype has at least ten counts. V usage is TRBV20-1 and J usage is TRBJ2-3; 9 bases line up with TRBD2. This CDR3 has 12 amino acids. Looked up from germline, CDR1 is DFQATT and CDR2 is SNEGSKA (reference sequence). CDR3 in DNA: TGCAGCCGCGGGGGGGCAGCAGATACGCAGTATTTT. Translated, it gives CSRGGAADTQYF.